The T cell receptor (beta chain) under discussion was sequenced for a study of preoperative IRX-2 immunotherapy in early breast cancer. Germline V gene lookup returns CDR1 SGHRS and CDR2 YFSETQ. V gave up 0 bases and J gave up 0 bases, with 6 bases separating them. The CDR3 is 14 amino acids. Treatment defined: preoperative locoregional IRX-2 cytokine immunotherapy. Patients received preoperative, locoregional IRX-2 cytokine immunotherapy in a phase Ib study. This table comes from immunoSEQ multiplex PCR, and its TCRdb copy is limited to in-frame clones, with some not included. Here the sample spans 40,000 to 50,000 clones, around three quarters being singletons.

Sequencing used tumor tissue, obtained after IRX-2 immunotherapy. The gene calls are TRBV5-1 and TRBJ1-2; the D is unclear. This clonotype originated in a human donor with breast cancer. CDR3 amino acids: CASSLEAANYGYTF. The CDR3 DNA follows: TGCGCCAGCAGCTTGGAGGCCGCTAACTATGGCTACACCTTC.